The rows below give T cell receptor beta chains drawn from one sample of a study of T cells after yellow fever vaccination. A single record per CDR3 protein comes from TCRdb applying MiXCR to the 5' RACE reads. The sample lists a few hundred thousand distinct CDR3 sequences, approximately 19% occurring once. Material: PBMCs, obtained before the yellow fever booster vaccination. The origin of the receptors is a man between 18 and 35 years old who received the YFV17D yellow fever vaccine. Both conserved end residues are part of each CDR3. D genes are given only for firm matches. Size is stated for part of the rows, as once, few or many counts, or as a class when the clone is expanded.

J,size,D,V,DNA,CDR3
TRBJ2-7,few,TRBD2,TRBV7-9,TGTGCCAGCAGCCAAACGTCCCAGGGAGGGAACTCCTACGAGCAGTACTTC,CASSQTSQGGNSYEQYF
TRBJ2-1,once,TRBD2,TRBV2,TGTGCCAGCAGTGAAGCGCTTCAACTAGCGGGCTCCTACAATGAGCAGTTCTTC,CASSEALQLAGSYNEQFF
TRBJ2-7,few,.,TRBV9,TGTGCCAGCAGCGCTGCCCGGGGAACCGACGAGCAGTACTTC,CASSAARGTDEQYF
TRBJ2-4,few,.,TRBV11-2,TGTGCCAGCAGCTTAGAACAGGGAATTATTGCTGTTCAGTACTTC,CASSLEQGIIAVQYF
TRBJ2-5,few,TRBD1,TRBV18,TGTGCCAGCTCACCAATACAGGGGAGGACCCAGTACTTC,CASSPIQGRTQYF
TRBJ1-1,.,.,TRBV27,TGTGCCAGCAGTTTGGGGAGTCCGGCCTGGGCCACTGAAGCTTTCTTT,CASSLGSPAWATEAFF
TRBJ1-6,.,TRBD1,TRBV6-5,TGTGCCAGCAGTTACCCACCCGGACAGGGCGGTAATTCACCCCTCCACTTT,CASSYPPGQGGNSPLHF
TRBJ2-2,many,.,TRBV20-1,TGCAGTGCCACCAAGGCAGGGTGGGGGTCCGGGGAGCTGTTTTTT,CSATKAGWGSGELFF
TRBJ2-3,.,.,TRBV28,TGTGCCAGCAGTCTTAGTTTGGCGGAGTCGGCGCAGTATTTT,CASSLSLAESAQYF
TRBJ1-2,few,TRBD1,TRBV9,TGTGCCAGCAGCGCTACCGGACAGGGGGATGGCTACACCTTC,CASSATGQGDGYTF
TRBJ2-1,.,.,TRBV7-9,TGTGCCAGCAGCTCCCCCTTAGGGAATGAGCAGTTCTTC,CASSSPLGNEQFF
TRBJ1-1,.,.,TRBV7-2,TGTGCCAGCAGCTCAGATCAATGGGGGAACACTGAAGCTTTCTTT,CASSSDQWGNTEAFF
TRBJ1-6,.,.,TRBV7-9,TGTGCCAGCAGCCTCAGGGAGGGAAATTCACCCCTCCACTTT,CASSLREGNSPLHF
TRBJ2-3,few,.,TRBV25-1,TGTGCCAGCAGTGAATGGGGAAATTACTTCGCAGATACGCAGTATTTT,CASSEWGNYFADTQYF
TRBJ1-1,few,TRBD1,TRBV12-3/TRBV12-4,TGTGCCAGCAGAATGGGACAGGGGGGAACTGAAGCTTTCTTT,CASRMGQGGTEAFF
TRBJ1-5,.,.,TRBV20-1,TGCAGTGCTAGTGTAGGAGGACCTTGGGTTCATAGCAATCAGCCCCAGCATTTT,CSASVGGPWVHSNQPQHF
TRBJ1-5,many,.,TRBV4-3,TGCGCCAGCAGCCAAGAGAGGGGTTCCAATCAGCCCCAGCATTTT,CASSQERGSNQPQHF
TRBJ1-2,.,.,TRBV20-1,TGCAGTGCTAGTCCCGTTAACTATGGCTACACCTTC,CSASPVNYGYTF
TRBJ2-3,.,TRBD2,TRBV7-3,TGTGCCAGCAGCCCTGCGGGGGGCTCTAGCACAGATACGCAGTATTTT,CASSPAGGSSTDTQYF
TRBJ2-2,.,.,TRBV5-1,TGCGCCAGCGGAGTCACCGGGGAGCTGTTTTTT,CASGVTGELFF
TRBJ2-7,many,TRBD1,TRBV12-3/TRBV12-4,TGTGCCAGCAGAAGACAGGGCTACGAGCAGTACTTC,CASRRQGYEQYF
TRBJ1-2,few,.,TRBV19,TGTGCCAGTAGAAACGAGGGGTACTTTGGCTACACCTTC,CASRNEGYFGYTF
TRBJ1-2,.,.,TRBV14,TGTGCCAGCAGCCAAGATGCGTCGAGGAACTATGGCTACACCTTC,CASSQDASRNYGYTF
TRBJ2-3,few,.,TRBV5-1,TGCGCCAGCAGCTTCCAGGGGCCTAGCACAGATACGCAGTATTTT,CASSFQGPSTDTQYF
TRBJ1-5,.,.,TRBV7-3,TGTGCCAGCAGCGCAGAAAGAAATCAGCCCCAGCATTTT,CASSAERNQPQHF
TRBJ1-1,.,.,TRBV7-6,TGTGCCAGCAGCTCGACAGACACCCAGAACACTGAAGCTTTCTTT,CASSSTDTQNTEAFF
TRBJ1-3,.,TRBD1,TRBV7-6,TGTGCCAGCAGCTCATCGACAGGGTCTGGAAACACCATATATTTT,CASSSSTGSGNTIYF
TRBJ2-2,.,.,TRBV19,TGTGCCAGTAGTATGGGCCCGAACACCGGGGAGCTGTTTTTT,CASSMGPNTGELFF
TRBJ2-2,few,TRBD1,TRBV29-1,TGCAGCTTAAGACAGGGTGATAACACCGGGGAGCTGTTTTTT,CSLRQGDNTGELFF
TRBJ1-6,.,.,TRBV3-1,TGTGCCAGCAGCTTACGTATCGGTTCACCCCTCCACTTT,CASSLRIGSPLHF
TRBJ2-7,many,.,TRBV12-3/TRBV12-4,TGTGCCAGCAGTTTATCACAGTCACCCTACGAGCAGTACTTC,CASSLSQSPYEQYF
TRBJ1-2,few,.,TRBV25-1,TGTGCCAGCAGTCCCGGGGGGGGGACATTCTATGGCTACACCTTC,CASSPGGGTFYGYTF
TRBJ2-3,.,.,TRBV5-1,TGCGCCAGCAGCCCGGGGGAACCCACAGATACGCAGTATTTT,CASSPGEPTDTQYF
TRBJ1-3,few,.,TRBV5-6,TGTGCCAGCAGTCACCTCATACCTACAACAGAACACTCTGGAAACACCATATATTTT,CASSHLIPTTEHSGNTIYF
TRBJ1-1,.,TRBD1,TRBV5-1,TGCGCCAGCAGCTCCAGGACAGGCCACACTGAAGCTTTCTTT,CASSSRTGHTEAFF
TRBJ1-1,few,.,TRBV6-5,TGTGCCAGCAGTTACGGCCGGGCCGTGAACACTGAAGCTTTCTTT,CASSYGRAVNTEAFF
TRBJ1-5,.,.,TRBV20-1,TGCAGTGCAATGGCAGGGGTCAACCAGCCCCAGCATTTT,CSAMAGVNQPQHF
TRBJ2-7,few,.,TRBV12-3/TRBV12-4,TGTGCCAGCAGTCCAGGGACATCGAAGGTCGAGCAGTACTTC,CASSPGTSKVEQYF
TRBJ2-3,few,.,TRBV12-3/TRBV12-4,TGTGCCAGCAGCTCAGCCGGGGCGGAAGATACGCAGTATTTT,CASSSAGAEDTQYF
TRBJ1-5,few,TRBD1,TRBV6-5,TGTGCCAGCAGTCAGGGGGGGGCTGCGGCTCTCCAGCATTTT,CASSQGGAAALQHF
TRBJ1-1,.,.,TRBV29-1,TGCAGCGTAGAGACGGACGTGAGGGCTGAAGCTTTCTTT,CSVETDVRAEAFF
TRBJ1-5,.,.,TRBV4-1,TGCGCCAGCAGCCAAGCTTTTCGGGTAGAAGGGCAGCCCCAGCATTTT,CASSQAFRVEGQPQHF
TRBJ2-3,many,.,TRBV7-8,TGTGCCAGCAGCTTAGCAGGGACGGAGAGGCCTCAGTATTTT,CASSLAGTERPQYF
TRBJ2-3,.,.,TRBV7-2,TGTGCCAGCAGCTTAACAGCGATCCCGGATACGCAGTATTTT,CASSLTAIPDTQYF
TRBJ1-2,few,TRBD1,TRBV4-3,TGCGCCAGCAGCCATGCCGACAGGGGGCTTAGTGGCTACACCTTC,CASSHADRGLSGYTF